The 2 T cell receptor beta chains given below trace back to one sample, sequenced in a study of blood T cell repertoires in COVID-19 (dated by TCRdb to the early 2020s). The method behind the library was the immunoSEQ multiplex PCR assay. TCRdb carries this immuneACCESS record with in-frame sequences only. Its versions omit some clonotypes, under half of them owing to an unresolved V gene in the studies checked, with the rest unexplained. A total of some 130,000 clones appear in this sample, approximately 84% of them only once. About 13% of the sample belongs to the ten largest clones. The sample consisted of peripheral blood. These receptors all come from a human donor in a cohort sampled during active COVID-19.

The CDR3 loop is CASSPQGADTEAFF. The CDR3 nucleotides are TGTGCCAGCTCACCGCAGGGGGCGGACACTGAAGCTTTCTTT. The chain combines TRBV18 with TRBJ1-1; 8 bases agree with TRBD1. CDR1 is KGHSH and CDR2 is LQKENI in the germline V gene. This CDR3 has 14 amino acids. J gave up 3 bases and V 3 bases, and 3 bases lay outside the gene matches.

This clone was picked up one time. As DNA, the CDR3 is TGTGCCAGCAGCGACCGGGGACAGGAGGGTGAAAAACTGTTTTTT. Protein sequence: CASSDRGQEGEKLFF. The V call is TRBV9, the J call TRBJ1-4; 8 bases are a match to TRBD1. CDR1 is SGDLS and CDR2 is YYNGEE in the germline V gene. This CDR3 is built from 15 residues. Germline trimming cut 3 bases from V and 7 bases from J; bases unmatched to any gene: 8.